One sample yielded the 26 T cell receptor beta chains listed below, sequenced in a study of blood T cell repertoires in COVID-19. Sequencing used immunoSEQ multiplex PCR; TCRdb keeps in-frame clones, though not all of them. The table records some 170,000 clones, around 73% of them present only once. The sequencing input was PBMCs or T cells enriched from blood (not recorded which). Every receptor here comes from a woman aged 45-65 years who had recovered from COVID-19.

The rearrangement uses TRBV11-2 and TRBJ1-2; no clear D. Per germline, CDR1 SGHAT and CDR2 FQNNGV. This CDR3 spans 13 amino acids. The V and J ends lost 5 bases and 4 bases respectively, with 11 bases between them. DNA for the CDR3: TGTGCCAGCAGCCCCGGGATGAGCTATGGCTACACCTTC. This codes for CASSPGMSYGYTF.

This rearrangement joins TRBV18 to TRBJ1-2; the match to TRBD1 covers 10 bases. From germline, CDR1 is KGHSH and CDR2 LQKENI. Germline trimming cut 2 bases from V and 2 bases from J; bases unmatched to any gene: 2. CDR3 length: 15 amino acids. The CDR3 DNA reads as TGTGCCAGCTCACCAGGGACAGGGGTGAACTATGGCTACACCTTC. It specifies CASSPGTGVNYGYTF.

V and J are TRBV5-1 and TRBJ2-2; TRBD1 agrees at 10 bases. The CDR3 is 17 residues long. J gave up 5 bases and V 5 bases, and 12 bases lay outside the gene matches. Germline V gene sequence: CDR1 SGHRS, CDR2 YFSETQ. This chain's CDR3 is CASRVNAGTGATGELFF. The CDR3 DNA sequence: TGCGCCAGCAGGGTAAATGCTGGGACAGGGGCGACCGGGGAGCTGTTTTTT.

This clone was observed a single time. The chain couples TRBV5-1 to TRBJ2-1; 8 bases map to TRBD1. Germline CDR1 reads SGHRS; CDR2 reads YFSETQ. V lost 1 base and J lost 9; bases outside the gene matches: 9. This CDR3 is 15 amino acids long. The CDR3 here is CASSLHRGERGEQFF. CDR3 DNA: TGCGCCAGCAGCTTGCACAGGGGGGAACGGGGTGAGCAGTTCTTC.

This clone was recorded only once. V and J are TRBV6-2 or TRBV6-3 and TRBJ2-6; no clear D gene. The CDR3 is 15 residues long. CDR1 is MNHEY, CDR2 SVGEGT, per germline. V was pared by 6 bases and J by 2 bases, with 11 bases between. CDR3 nucleotide sequence: TGTGCCAGCAGCCGCCCTAGTCCTGGGGCCAACGTCCTGACTTTC. Its protein product is CASSRPSPGANVLTF.

This sequence joins TRBV4-2 and TRBJ1-2; D ambiguous. CDR1 and CDR2 (germline): LGHNA, YNFKEQ. V shed 0 bases and J shed 10 bases, with 15 bases lying between them. The CDR3 is 14 amino acids. In nucleotides, the CDR3 is TGTGCCAGCAGCCAAGACGATTCATGGCGGATCTACACCTTC. Protein product: CASSQDDSWRIYTF.

The rearrangement links TRBV7-6 to TRBJ2-7; TRBD2 might be the D (5 bases). V was cut by 5 bases and J by 5 bases, with 25 bases left in between. This CDR3 is 17 amino acids long. Per the germline V gene, CDR1 is SGHVS and CDR2 is FNYEAQ. CDR3 residues: CASSATIERPGSNEQYF. The CDR3 DNA reads as TGTGCCAGCAGCGCTACCATAGAGCGGCCGGGGAGCAACGAGCAGTACTTC. The whole variable domain, filled in from reference TRBV7-6 and TRBJ2-7, reads GAGVSQSPRYKVTKRGQDVALRCDPISGHVSLYWYRQALGQGPEFLTYFNYEAQQDKSGLPNDRFSAERPEGSISTLTIQRTEQRDSAMYRCASSATIERPGSNEQYFGPGTRLTVT.

The chain carries TRBV28 and TRBJ2-4; D might be TRBD2 (5 bases). This CDR3 is 14 amino acids long. From germline, CDR1 is MDHEN and CDR2 SYDVKM. V was clipped by 4 bases and J by 6 bases, with 13 bases between them. CDR3 residues: CASSSGFDLNIQYF. The CDR3 nucleotides are TGTGCCAGCAGTTCGGGATTCGACCTAAACATTCAGTACTTC. The variable domain in full, with the rest retrieved from reference TRBV28 and TRBJ2-4, is DVKVTQSSRYLVKRTGEKVFLECVQDMDHENMFWYRQDPGLGLRLIYFSYDVKMKEKGDIPEGYSVSREKKERFSLILESASTNQTSMYLCASSSGFDLNIQYFGAGTRLSVL.

The chain has TRBV5-6 and TRBJ1-1; D uncertain. Trimming stripped 1 base from V and 0 bases from J, with 13 bases between. The CDR3 contains 16 residues. In germline, CDR1 is SGHDT, CDR2 YYEEEE. The CDR3 sequence is CASSLLGVRLNTEAFF. CDR3 bases: TGTGCCAGCAGCTTGCTCGGAGTGAGATTGAACACTGAAGCTTTCTTT.

This clone was seen a handful of times. The chain couples TRBV19 to TRBJ2-6; D is perhaps TRBD2 (6 bases). The CDR3 length is 17 residues. CDR1 is LNHDA, CDR2 SQIVND, per germline (reference sequence). The ends were cut back, 5 bases at V and 0 bases at J, with 14 bases in the middle. The CDR3 reads CASSPGLLYSGANVLTF. In nucleotides, the CDR3 is TGTGCCAGTAGTCCGGGACTGTTATACTCTGGGGCCAACGTCCTGACTTTC.

This clone has only a few counts. V gene TRBV5-1 combines with J gene TRBJ2-5; possible D gene TRBD1, 7 bases. The V gene lost 4 bases and the J gene lost 4 bases, with 14 bases spanning the gap. Germline CDR1 and CDR2: SGHRS and YFSETQ. The CDR3 length is 14 residues. The CDR3 nucleotides read TGCGCCAGCAGCCGTGGTCAGGGGGGAGAGACCCAGTACTTC. Residues: CASSRGQGGETQYF.

The rearrangement uses TRBV28 and TRBJ2-5; TRBD1 agrees at 11 bases. The CDR3 length is 17 residues. In germline, CDR1 is MDHEN, CDR2 SYDVKM. With 3 bases clipped from V and 2 bases from J, the junction kept 8 bases outside the gene matches. DNA for the CDR3: TGTGCCAGCAGTTTGGGGGGACAGGGGGTGGTACAAGAGACCCAGTACTTC. It translates to CASSLGGQGVVQETQYF.

J is TRBJ2-2 and V is TRBV30, with a possible D match to TRBD2 (5 bases). The CDR3 is 14 amino acids. V was shortened by 3 bases and J by 1 base, with 9 bases between the two germline ends. Germline V gives CDR1 GTSNPN, CDR2 SVGIG (reference sequence). CDR3 amino acids: CAWRTAGNTGELFF. The CDR3 DNA sequence: TGTGCCTGGAGAACGGCGGGGAACACCGGGGAGCTGTTTTTT. The full variable domain, completed using reference TRBV30 and TRBJ2-2, is SQTIHQWPATLVQPVGSPLSLECTVEGTSNPNLYWYRQAAGRGLQLLFYSVGIGQISSEVPQNLSASRPQDRQFILSSKKLLLSDSGFYLCAWRTAGNTGELFFGEGSRLTVL.

The chain links TRBV7-9 to TRBJ2-5; 8 bases fit TRBD2. The trim removed 2 bases at V and 3 bases at J, leaving 5 bases unmatched. Per germline, CDR1 SEHNR and CDR2 FQNEAQ (reference sequence). This CDR3 contains 15 residues. The CDR3 spells CASSLNAGGEETQYF. CDR3 bases: TGTGCCAGCAGCTTAAATGCGGGAGGAGAAGAGACCCAGTACTTC.

This rearrangement joins TRBV5-1 to TRBJ1-5, with TRBD1 as a possible D gene (6 bases). Trimming removed 1 base from V and 3 bases from J, with 11 bases in between. Germline V gene sequence: CDR1 SGHRS, CDR2 YFSETQ. The CDR3 is made up of 15 amino acids. The CDR3 nucleotides are TGCGCCAGCAGCTTGACAGGGACGTTCAATCAGCCCCAGCATTTT. Translating gives CASSLTGTFNQPQHF.

The V and J genes are TRBV14 and TRBJ2-7; 12 nucleotides match TRBD2. The CDR3 totals 16 residues. Germline CDR1 and CDR2: SGHDN and FVKESK. V shed 1 base and J 7 bases; nucleotides not matched to a gene: 8. CDR3 sequence: CASSQGTGLAGLEQYF. The CDR3 DNA reads as TGTGCCAGCAGCCAAGGAACCGGACTAGCGGGGTTAGAGCAGTACTTC. The full variable domain, in which reference TRBV14 and TRBJ2-7 provide the parts outside the CDR3, is EAGVTQFPSHSVIEKGQTVTLRCDPISGHDNLYWYRRVMGKEIKFLLHFVKESKQDESGMPNNRFLAERTGGTYSTLKVQPAELEDSGVYFCASSQGTGLAGLEQYFGPGTRLTVT.

This clone was recorded only once. The chain couples TRBV5-1 to TRBJ2-7, with D maybe TRBD2 (7 bases). Germline assignment: CDR1 SGHRS and CDR2 YFSETQ. The CDR3 totals 13 residues. V shed 4 bases and J shed 6 bases, with 14 bases lying between them. CDR3 protein: CASSGTGGGEQYF. CDR3 bases: TGCGCCAGCAGCGGGACGGGGGGCGGCGAGCAGTACTTC.

About this clone: An end of the junction differs from the germline gene, which may be a read error. The CDR3 region is CASSPGTGSDQPQHF. The CDR3 DNA reads as TGTGCCAGCTCACCCGGGACAGGTAGCGATCAGCCCCAGCATTTT. V and J are TRBV18 and TRBJ1-5; 8 nucleotides match TRBD1. Germline V gene sequence: CDR1 KGHSH, CDR2 LQKENI. The CDR3 consists of 15 residues.

This clone was seen a few times. The genes are TRBV9 and TRBJ2-2, with 8 bases identical to TRBD1. V lost 0 bases to trimming and J lost 0 bases; unmatched junction nucleotides: 1. There are 16 residues in the CDR3. From germline, CDR1 is SGDLS and CDR2 YYNGEE. The CDR3 loop reads CASSVVDRANTGELFF. For the CDR3, the DNA is TGTGCCAGCAGCGTAGTGGACAGGGCGAACACCGGGGAGCTGTTTTTT.

CDR3 amino acids: CAFRTAATGELFF. CDR3 DNA: TGCGCGTTTAGGACAGCGGCGACCGGGGAGCTGTTTTTT. This chain uses TRBV4-1 with TRBJ2-2; tentatively, D is TRBD1 (6 bases). CDR1 and CDR2 from the germline V gene are MGHRA and YSYEKL. This CDR3 spans 13 amino acids.

The rearrangement joins TRBV30 to TRBJ2-2, with a weak D call TRBD1 (6 bases). This CDR3 has 13 residues. The V gene's germline CDR1 is GTSNPN and CDR2 SVGIG (reference sequence). Trimming removed 3 bases from V and 4 bases from J, with 9 bases in between. The CDR3 nucleotides read TGTGCCTGGAGGCCGGACAGCACCGGGGAGCTGTTTTTT. Translated, it gives CAWRPDSTGELFF.

The V call is TRBV7-2, the J call TRBJ1-5; 8 positions agree with TRBD1. The CDR3 is 15 residues long. The V and J ends lost 4 bases and 1 base, in that order; junction bases with no gene match: 3. Germline CDR1 is SGHTA and CDR2 is FQGNSA. The CDR3 loop is CASSSRTGSNQPQHF. Here the CDR3 DNA reads TGTGCCAGCAGCTCTCGGACAGGGAGCAATCAGCCCCAGCATTTT.

The chain links TRBV28 to TRBJ2-2; TRBD1 aligns across 11 bases. Germline-derived CDR1 and CDR2 are MDHEN and SYDVKM. This CDR3 is 15 amino acids long. After removal of 5 bases from V and 5 bases from J, the junction contained 4 bases not matched to a gene. CDR3 residues: CASSLGQGATGELFF. The CDR3 DNA sequence: TGTGCCAGCAGTCTCGGACAGGGGGCTACCGGGGAGCTGTTTTTT. Full variable domain (outside the CDR3, taken from reference TRBV28 and TRBJ2-2): DVKVTQSSRYLVKRTGEKVFLECVQDMDHENMFWYRQDPGLGLRLIYFSYDVKMKEKGDIPEGYSVSREKKERFSLILESASTNQTSMYLCASSLGQGATGELFFGEGSRLTVL.

The chain recombines TRBV11-2 with TRBJ2-5, with 12 bases aligning to TRBD1. The junction had 9 bases not matched to a gene; V was cut back by 5 bases and J by 2 bases. This CDR3 contains 17 residues. Germline-derived CDR1 and CDR2 are SGHAT and FQNNGV. In DNA form, the CDR3 reads TGTGCCAGCAGCCCCCCCGGGGACAGGGGGCAGCAAGAGACCCAGTACTTC. This translates into CASSPPGDRGQQETQYF. Supplemented by reference TRBV11-2 and TRBJ2-5, the full variable domain reads EAGVAQSPRYKIIEKRQSVAFWCNPISGHATLYWYQQILGQGPKLLIQFQNNGVVDDSQLPKDRFSAERLKGVDSTLKIQPAKLEDSAVYLCASSPPGDRGQQETQYFGPGTRLLVL.

This sequence joins TRBV4-2 and TRBJ1-2; 8 bases agree with TRBD1. Germline trimming cut 1 base from V and 2 bases from J; bases unmatched to any gene: 6. The CDR3 extends over 16 amino acids. The V gene's germline CDR1 is LGHNA and CDR2 YNFKEQ. The CDR3 sequence: CASSQALDRANYGYTF. The CDR3 nucleotides are TGTGCCAGCAGCCAAGCCCTGGACAGGGCGAACTATGGCTACACCTTC.

This clone was found a few times. The chain is built from TRBV6-5 and TRBJ2-7, with 8 nucleotides matching TRBD1. CDR1 is MNHEY and CDR2 is SVGAGI in the germline V gene. The length of the CDR3 is 15 residues. V lost 0 bases, J lost 1 base, and 2 bases stayed unmatched. CDR3 region: CASSYSRGQSYEQYF. The CDR3 DNA is TGTGCCAGCAGTTACTCCAGGGGGCAATCCTACGAGCAGTACTTC.